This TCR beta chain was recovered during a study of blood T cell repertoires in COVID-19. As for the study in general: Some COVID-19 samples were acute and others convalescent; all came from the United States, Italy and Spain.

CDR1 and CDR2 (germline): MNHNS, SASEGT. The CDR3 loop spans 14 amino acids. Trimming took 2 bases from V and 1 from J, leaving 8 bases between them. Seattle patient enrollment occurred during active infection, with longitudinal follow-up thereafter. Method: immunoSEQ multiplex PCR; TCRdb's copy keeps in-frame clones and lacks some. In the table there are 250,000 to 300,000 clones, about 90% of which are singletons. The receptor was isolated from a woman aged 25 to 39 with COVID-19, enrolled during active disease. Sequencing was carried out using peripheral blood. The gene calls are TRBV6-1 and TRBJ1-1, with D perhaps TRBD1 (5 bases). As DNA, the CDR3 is TGTGCCAGCAGTGAACTGACAGCGAACACTGAAGCTTTCTTT. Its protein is CASSELTANTEAFF.